This TCR beta chain emerged from a study of shared clonotypes between healthy human individuals. The study's findings and limits: Naive subsets, compared against memory subsets, generally had larger estimated richness values.

There are 13 residues in the CDR3. V lost 10 bases and J lost 5, with 17 bases in between. Germline CDR1 is LNHDA and CDR2 is SQIVND (reference sequence). The authors loaded approximately 220 ng DNA, 25,000 to 30,000 T cell genomes, into sorted-subset replicate PCRs. Source study methods: ImmunoSEQ sequences covered only the junction and lacked quality scores; filtering therefore differed. Profiled with immunoSEQ multiplex PCR; TCRdb holds only in-frame clones, not every one. V, J and clone size reflect that table, while D and trimming were determined from the DNA. In the table there are hundreds of thousands of clones, roughly 96% of which are singletons. This clone was detected only a few times. Its antigen is unknown. CD45RO-negative CD8 cells positively selected for CCR7 made up the naive population, which excluded terminally differentiated effector memory CD45RA+ cells.

Sample: naive CD8+ T cells sorted from blood. The rearrangement joins TRBV19 to TRBJ1-2; TRBD1 might be the D (5 bases). The clonotype comes from a young woman in good health. The CDR3, as DNA: TGTGCCACACGGGGGGATTGGGAATATGGCTACACCTTC. Amino acids: CATRGDWEYGYTF.